This T cell receptor beta chain was profiled in a study of blood T cell repertoires in COVID-19. Study-level information: Acute-phase and convalescent COVID-19 samples originated in the United States, Italy and Spain.

Germline CDR1 reads GTSNPN; CDR2 reads SVGIG (reference sequence). CDR3 length equals 17 residues. J was trimmed by 7 bases and V by 2 bases; bases with no gene match: 13. Profiling relied on immunoSEQ multiplex PCR, and the TCRdb table lists in-frame clones only, not all of them. The repertoire holds around 400,000 clones, with roughly 90% as singletons. This clone was recorded only once. The material sequenced was PBMCs or T cells enriched from blood (not recorded which). The V call is TRBV30, the J call TRBJ1-6; 8 bases line up with TRBD1. The sequence derives from a woman aged 40-49 years who had been exposed to COVID-19. The chain's CDR3 is CAWSPRTGPPGNSPLHF. CDR3 in DNA: TGTGCCTGGAGTCCGAGGACAGGGCCTCCCGGGAATTCACCCCTCCACTTT.